The 19 T cell receptor beta chains presented below share a single source sample, sequenced in a study of monozygotic twins with inflammatory bowel disease (dated by TCRdb to between 2018 and 2021). The library was produced with 5' RACE. Reads for this sample came from an Illumina HiSeq 2500. TCRdb reprocessed the reads, reporting each CDR3 protein sequence once and no DNA. This sample's table carries some 450,000 distinct CDR3 sequences. Approximately 2.4% of the sample goes to the ten largest clones. The sequenced material came from blood. These TCRs come from a human donor with ulcerative colitis or Crohn's disease, or a healthy co-twin of an affected twin (not recorded which).

This rearrangement joins TRBV5-1 to TRBJ2-1; the D call from TCRdb, TRBD1, cannot be confirmed without DNA. Germline CDR1 SGHRS, CDR2 YFSETQ. The length of the CDR3 is 13 residues. CDR3 residues: CASSLSRGNEQFF.

The chain is built from TRBV3-1 and TRBJ2-5. This CDR3 region has 14 residues. In germline, CDR1 is LGHDT, CDR2 YNNKEL (reference sequence). The CDR3 spells CASSHRILQETQYF.

The chain employs TRBV5-1 and TRBJ1-1; TCRdb names TRBD1, which stays unverified in the absence of DNA. CDR1 and CDR2 (germline): SGHRS, YFSETQ. The CDR3 extends over 15 amino acids. CDR3 sequence reads: CASSLRSARGTEAFF.

The rearrangement uses TRBV18 and TRBJ2-5; no DNA is available, so the TRBD1 call from TCRdb remains unchecked. This CDR3 region has 19 residues. The germline CDR1 and CDR2 sequences are KGHSH and LQKENI. This chain's CDR3 is CASSPGGTGLRTSEETQYF.

The chain recombines TRBV9 with TRBJ2-2. CDR1 and CDR2 (germline): SGDLS, YYNGEE. CDR3 length equals 13 residues. CDR3 protein: CASSVGESGELFF. Full variable domain (missing parts from reference TRBV9 and TRBJ2-2): DSGVTQTPKHLITATGQRVTLRCSPRSGDLSVYWYQQSLDQGLQFLIQYYNGEERAKGNILERFSAQQFPDLHSELNLSSLELGDSALYFCASSVGESGELFFGEGSRLTVL.

The chain carries TRBV4-1 and TRBJ1-4; TCRdb names TRBD1, which stays unverified in the absence of DNA. From germline, CDR1 is MGHRA and CDR2 YSYEKL. The length of the CDR3 is 16 residues. CDR3 sequence: CASSRDPTGRSEKLFF.

The chain couples TRBV3-1 to TRBJ2-5. The germline V gene encodes CDR1 LGHDT and CDR2 YNNKEL (reference sequence). The CDR3 loop spans 12 amino acids. The CDR3 sequence is CASSTQVETQYF.

The V gene is TRBV28, the J gene TRBJ2-7; TCRdb's D gene call, TRBD2, goes unchecked for lack of DNA. This CDR3 comprises 12 residues. The germline V gene encodes CDR1 MDHEN and CDR2 SYDVKM. This chain's CDR3 is CASLAGAHEQYF. The whole variable domain, remainder taken from reference TRBV28 and TRBJ2-7, is DVKVTQSSRYLVKRTGEKVFLECVQDMDHENMFWYRQDPGLGLRLIYFSYDVKMKEKGDIPEGYSVSREKKERFSLILESASTNQTSMYLCASLAGAHEQYFGPGTRLTVT.

V and J are TRBV7-8 and TRBJ1-5; no DNA is available, so the TRBD1 call from TCRdb remains unchecked. The germline V gene has CDR1 SGHVS and CDR2 FQNEAQ. This CDR3 is built from 15 residues. CDR3 sequence reads: CASSPPDRGDQPQHF. The whole variable domain, remainder taken from reference TRBV7-8 and TRBJ1-5, is GAGVSQSPRYKVAKRGQDVALRCDPISGHVSLFWYQQALGQGPEFLTYFQNEAQLDKSGLPSDRFFAERPEGSVSTLKIQRTQQEDSAVYLCASSPPDRGDQPQHFGDGTRLSIL.

The J gene is TRBJ2-3, the V gene TRBV7-9; the TRBD2 assignment by TCRdb is unverifiable without DNA. The CDR3 extends over 15 amino acids. Germline V lookup: CDR1 SEHNR, CDR2 FQNEAQ (reference sequence). The CDR3 sequence: CASTQGSGATDTQYF.

The V call is TRBV7-2, the J call TRBJ2-3. The CDR3 totals 16 residues. Looked up from germline, CDR1 is SGHTA and CDR2 is FQGNSA. The CDR3 region is CASSLALGDLTDTQYF.

The chain has TRBV18 and TRBJ1-1; TCRdb's D call, TRBD1, is unchecked because there is no DNA. The germline V gene encodes CDR1 KGHSH and CDR2 LQKENI. The CDR3 spans 14 residues. The CDR3 sequence is CASSGGQNGGEAFF.

V gene TRBV27 combines with J gene TRBJ1-2; TCRdb calls TRBD1, which cannot be checked without DNA. The CDR3 runs to 15 residues. Germline CDR1 is MNHEY and CDR2 is SMNVEV (reference sequence). CDR3 in amino acids: CASSLLGQGVYGYTF.

V is TRBV3-1 and J is TRBJ2-1; there is no DNA to check the TCRdb D call of TRBD1. The germline V gene encodes CDR1 LGHDT and CDR2 YNNKEL (reference sequence). This CDR3 comprises 14 residues. The CDR3 loop is CASSHLAGDNEQFF.

The rearrangement uses TRBV18 and TRBJ1-2; the D call from TCRdb, TRBD1, cannot be confirmed without DNA. Germline loops: CDR1 KGHSH, CDR2 LQKENI. The CDR3 runs 15 residues. The CDR3 is CASSPPYQGARGYTF.

This sequence joins TRBV6-1 and TRBJ1-4; absent DNA, TCRdb's TRBD1 call cannot be checked. The CDR3 is 15 residues long. The germline CDR1 and CDR2 sequences are MNHNS and SASEGT. The CDR3: CASSDLTGGGEKLFF.

This rearrangement joins TRBV28 to TRBJ2-2; TCRdb gives TRBD1 as the D gene, but with no DNA this cannot be confirmed. Germline V gene sequence: CDR1 MDHEN, CDR2 SYDVKM. This CDR3 is 16 amino acids long. The CDR3 loop is CASSPGRGYGTGELFF.

This sequence joins TRBV20-1 and TRBJ2-2; TCRdb's D call, TRBD2, is unchecked because there is no DNA. This CDR3 has 18 amino acids. Germline values: CDR1 DFQATT, CDR2 SNEGSKA (reference sequence). The CDR3 here is CSARELAGGPGLTGELFF.

The J gene is TRBJ1-2, the V gene TRBV3-1; the D call of TRBD1 rests on TCRdb alone, since no DNA is present to check it. The germline V gene has CDR1 LGHDT and CDR2 YNNKEL (reference sequence). The CDR3 contains 15 residues. The CDR3 protein is CASSQDAGRGSGYTF.